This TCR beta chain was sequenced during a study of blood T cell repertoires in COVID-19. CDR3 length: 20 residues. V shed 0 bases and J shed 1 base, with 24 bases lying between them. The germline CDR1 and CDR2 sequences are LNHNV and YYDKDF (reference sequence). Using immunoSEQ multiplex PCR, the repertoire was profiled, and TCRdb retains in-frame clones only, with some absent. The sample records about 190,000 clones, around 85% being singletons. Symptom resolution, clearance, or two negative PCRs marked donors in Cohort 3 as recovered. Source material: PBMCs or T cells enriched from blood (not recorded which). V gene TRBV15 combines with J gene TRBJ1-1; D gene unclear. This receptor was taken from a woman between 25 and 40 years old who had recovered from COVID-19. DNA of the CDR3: TGTGCCACCAGCAGAGATCAGGCAGTTCCGACTGACCGGGGGAACACTGAAGCTTTCTTT. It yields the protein CATSRDQAVPTDRGNTEAFF.